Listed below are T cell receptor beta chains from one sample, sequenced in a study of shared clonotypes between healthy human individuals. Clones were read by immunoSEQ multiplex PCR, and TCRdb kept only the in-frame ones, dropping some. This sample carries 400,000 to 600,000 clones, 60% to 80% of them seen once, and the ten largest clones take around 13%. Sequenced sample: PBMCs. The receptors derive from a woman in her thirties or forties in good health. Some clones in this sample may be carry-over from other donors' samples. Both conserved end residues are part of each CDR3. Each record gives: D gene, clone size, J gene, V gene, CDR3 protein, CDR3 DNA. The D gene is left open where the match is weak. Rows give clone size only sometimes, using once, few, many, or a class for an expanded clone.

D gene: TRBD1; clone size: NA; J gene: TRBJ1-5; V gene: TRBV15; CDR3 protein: CATSRDWTGSQPQHF; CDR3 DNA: TGTGCCACCAGCAGAGATTGGACAGGGAGCCAGCCCCAGCATTTT
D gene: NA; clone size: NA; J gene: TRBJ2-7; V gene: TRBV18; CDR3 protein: CASSPGAGDEQYF; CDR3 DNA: TGTGCCAGCTCACCCGGGGCCGGCGACGAGCAGTACTTC
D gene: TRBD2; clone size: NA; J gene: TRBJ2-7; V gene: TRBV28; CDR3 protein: CASSLGLAVNYEQYF; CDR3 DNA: TGTGCCAGCAGTTTGGGACTAGCGGTAAATTACGAGCAGTACTTC
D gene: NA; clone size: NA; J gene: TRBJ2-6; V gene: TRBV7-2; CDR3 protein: CASTSQGAGANVLTF; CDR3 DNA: TGTGCCAGCACTAGCCAGGGTGCTGGGGCCAACGTCCTGACTTTC
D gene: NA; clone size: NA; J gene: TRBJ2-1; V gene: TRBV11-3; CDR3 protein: CASSRAGPTDNEQFF; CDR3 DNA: TGTGCCAGCAGCAGAGCCGGACCTACCGACAATGAGCAGTTCTTC
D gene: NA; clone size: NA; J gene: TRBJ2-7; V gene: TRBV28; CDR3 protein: CASTSNWAGGAYEQYF; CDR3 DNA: TGTGCCAGCACCTCCAACTGGGCAGGGGGGGCCTACGAGCAGTACTTC
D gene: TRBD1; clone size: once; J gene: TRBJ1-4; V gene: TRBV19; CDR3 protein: CASSTYRGTEKLFF; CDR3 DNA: TGTGCCAGTAGTACGTACAGGGGGACTGAAAAACTGTTTTTT
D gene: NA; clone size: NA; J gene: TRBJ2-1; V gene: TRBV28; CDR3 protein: CASSPIGISYNEQFF; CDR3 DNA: TGTGCCAGCAGTCCGATCGGGATCTCCTACAATGAGCAGTTCTTC
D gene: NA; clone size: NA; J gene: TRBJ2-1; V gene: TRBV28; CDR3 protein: CASSPPLAQGEQFF; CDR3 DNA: TGTGCCAGCAGTCCCCCCTTGGCTCAGGGTGAGCAGTTCTTC
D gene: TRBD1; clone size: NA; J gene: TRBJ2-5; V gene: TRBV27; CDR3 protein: CASSLKGAGTQYF; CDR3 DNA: TGTGCCAGCAGTTTAAAGGGGGCAGGGACCCAGTACTTC
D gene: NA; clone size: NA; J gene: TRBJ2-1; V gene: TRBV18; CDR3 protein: CASSPFDSYNEQFF; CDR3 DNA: TGTGCCAGCTCACCTTTCGACAGTTACAATGAGCAGTTCTTC
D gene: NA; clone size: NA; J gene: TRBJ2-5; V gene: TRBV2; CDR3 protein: CASRGGSQETQYF; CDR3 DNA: TGTGCCAGCAGAGGCGGCAGTCAAGAGACCCAGTACTTC
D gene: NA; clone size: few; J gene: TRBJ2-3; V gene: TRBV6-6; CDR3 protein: CASSTRGGRGADTQYF; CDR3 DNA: TGTGCCAGCAGTACCAGGGGGGGACGGGGAGCAGATACGCAGTATTTT
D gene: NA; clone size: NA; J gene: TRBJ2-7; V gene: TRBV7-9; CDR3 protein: CASSIDGPWEQYF; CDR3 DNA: TGTGCCAGCAGCATAGACGGGCCATGGGAGCAGTATTTC
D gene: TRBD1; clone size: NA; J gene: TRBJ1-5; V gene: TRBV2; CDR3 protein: CASSRTGRVDQPQHF; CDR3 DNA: TGTGCCAGCAGCCGGACAGGGAGGGTAGATCAGCCCCAGCATTTT
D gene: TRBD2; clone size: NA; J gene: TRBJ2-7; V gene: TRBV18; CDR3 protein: CASSSGTSGYEQYF; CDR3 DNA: TGTGCCAGCTCATCCGGGACTAGCGGCTACGAGCAGTACTTC
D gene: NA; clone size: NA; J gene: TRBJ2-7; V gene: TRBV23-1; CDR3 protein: CASSQYKGLNEQYF; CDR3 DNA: TGCGCCAGCAGTCAATACAAGGGGTTAAACGAGCAGTACTTC
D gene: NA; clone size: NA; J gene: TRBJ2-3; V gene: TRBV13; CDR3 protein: CASSLGVQSVTQYF; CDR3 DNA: TGTGCCAGCAGCTTAGGGGTTCAGAGCGTTACGCAGTATTTT
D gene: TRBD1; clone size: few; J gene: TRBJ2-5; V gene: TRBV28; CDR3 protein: CASSLPGTGRVTQYF; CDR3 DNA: TGTGCCAGCAGTTTACCCGGGACAGGGAGGGTGACCCAGTACTTC
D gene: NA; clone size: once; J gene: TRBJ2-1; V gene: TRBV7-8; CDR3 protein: CASSLALIGVAGSYNEQFF; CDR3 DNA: TGTGCCAGCAGCTTAGCGCTGATCGGGGTTGCTGGCTCCTACAATGAGCAGTTCTTC
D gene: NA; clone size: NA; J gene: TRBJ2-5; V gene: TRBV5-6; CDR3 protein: CASSSPRILGKTQYF; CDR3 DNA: TGTGCCAGCAGCTCGCCCCGGATTTTGGGGAAGACCCAGTACTTC
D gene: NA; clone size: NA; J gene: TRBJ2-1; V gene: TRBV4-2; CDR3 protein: CASSRGGGPYNEQFF; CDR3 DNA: TGTGCCAGCAGCCGAGGGGGGGGCCCCTACAATGAGCAGTTCTTC
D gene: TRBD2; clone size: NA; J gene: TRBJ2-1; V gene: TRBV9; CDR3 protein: CASSDEAGAHEQFF; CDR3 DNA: TGTGCCAGCAGCGACGAAGCGGGAGCTCATGAGCAGTTCTTC
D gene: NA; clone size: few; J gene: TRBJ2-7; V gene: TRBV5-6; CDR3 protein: CASSLNGGDLSYEQYF; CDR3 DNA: TGTGCCAGCAGCTTGAATGGTGGGGACTTAAGCTACGAGCAGTACTTC
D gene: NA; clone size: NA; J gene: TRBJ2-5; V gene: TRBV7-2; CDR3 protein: CASSPTATGGETQYF; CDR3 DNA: TGTGCCAGCAGCCCGACAGCCACCGGAGGGGAGACCCAGTACTTC
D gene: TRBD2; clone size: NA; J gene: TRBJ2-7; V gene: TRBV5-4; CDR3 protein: CASSPGLAGSYEQYF; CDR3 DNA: TGTGCCAGCAGCCCGGGACTAGCGGGATCCTACGAGCAGTACTTC
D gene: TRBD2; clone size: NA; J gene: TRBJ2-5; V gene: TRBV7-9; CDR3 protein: CASRNWGSGRMGETQYF; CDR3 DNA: TGTGCCAGTAGGAACTGGGGAAGCGGGAGGATGGGAGAGACCCAGTACTTC
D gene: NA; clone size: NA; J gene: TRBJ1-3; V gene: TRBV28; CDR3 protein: CASSFHQPGGNTIYF; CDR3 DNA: TGTGCCAGCAGTTTTCACCAACCTGGTGGAAACACCATATATTTT
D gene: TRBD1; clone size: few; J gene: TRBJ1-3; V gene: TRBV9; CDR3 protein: CASSAETGAGNTIYF; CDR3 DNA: TGTGCCAGCAGCGCGGAAACAGGGGCCGGAAACACCATATATTTT
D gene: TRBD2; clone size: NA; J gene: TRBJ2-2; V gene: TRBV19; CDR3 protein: CASTPGLAGGPGTGELFF; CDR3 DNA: TGTGCCAGCACACCGGGACTAGCGGGAGGGCCGGGCACCGGGGAGCTGTTTTTT
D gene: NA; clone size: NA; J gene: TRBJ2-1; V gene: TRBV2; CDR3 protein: CASTIDWSSYNEQFF; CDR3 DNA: TGTGCCAGCACAATCGACTGGAGCTCCTACAATGAGCAGTTCTTC
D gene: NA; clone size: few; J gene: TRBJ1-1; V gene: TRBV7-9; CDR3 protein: CASSLAGGRFTEAFF; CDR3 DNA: TGTGCCAGCAGCTTAGCAGGGGGGCGCTTTACTGAAGCTTTCTTT
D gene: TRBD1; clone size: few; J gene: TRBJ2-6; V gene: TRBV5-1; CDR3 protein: CASSPGRPGGASGANVLTF; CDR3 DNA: TGCGCCAGCAGCCCCGGTAGGCCAGGGGGCGCATCAGGGGCCAACGTCCTGACTTTC
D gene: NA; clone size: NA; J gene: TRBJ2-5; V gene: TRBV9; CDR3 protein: CASSVATHGETQYF; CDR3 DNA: TGTGCCAGCAGCGTAGCTACCCACGGGGAGACCCAGTACTTC
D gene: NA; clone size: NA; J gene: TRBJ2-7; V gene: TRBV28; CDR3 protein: CASSPPGAQSHEQYF; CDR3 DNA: TGTGCCAGCAGCCCGCCGGGGGCCCAAAGCCACGAGCAGTACTTC
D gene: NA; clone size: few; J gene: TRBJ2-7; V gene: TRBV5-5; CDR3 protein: CASRWNREYEQYF; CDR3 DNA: TGTGCCAGCAGATGGAACAGGGAATACGAGCAGTACTTC
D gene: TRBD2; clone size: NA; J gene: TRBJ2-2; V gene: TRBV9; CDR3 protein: CASSPLGLAGDTGELFF; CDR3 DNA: TGTGCCAGCAGCCCACTGGGACTAGCGGGAGACACCGGGGAGCTGTTTTTT
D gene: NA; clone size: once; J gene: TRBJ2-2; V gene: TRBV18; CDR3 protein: CASSPNTPDLTTGELFF; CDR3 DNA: TGTGCCAGCTCACCAAATACCCCGGACCTTACGACCGGGGAGCTGTTTTTT
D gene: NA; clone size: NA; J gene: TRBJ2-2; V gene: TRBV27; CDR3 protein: CASSLWAWGRSDTGELFF; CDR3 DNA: TGTGCCAGCAGTTTATGGGCCTGGGGGCGGTCGGACACCGGGGAGCTGTTTTTT
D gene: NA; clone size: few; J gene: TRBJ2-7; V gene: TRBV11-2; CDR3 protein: CASSPDRGGSSYEQYF; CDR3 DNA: TGTGCCAGCAGCCCCGACAGGGGCGGGAGCTCCTACGAGCAGTACTTC
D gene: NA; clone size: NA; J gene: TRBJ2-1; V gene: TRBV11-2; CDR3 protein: CASSLGGGGNNEQFF; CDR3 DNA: TGTGCCAGCAGCTTAGGGGGAGGGGGCAACAATGAGCAGTTCTTC
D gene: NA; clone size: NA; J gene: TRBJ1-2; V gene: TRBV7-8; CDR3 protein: CASSLVFNFADSSGYTF; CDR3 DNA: TGTGCCAGCAGCTTAGTCTTTAACTTCGCCGACAGTTCTGGCTACACCTTC
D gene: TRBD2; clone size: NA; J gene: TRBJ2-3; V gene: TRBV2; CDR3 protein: CASSRGGTDTQYF; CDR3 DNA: TGTGCCAGCAGTCGCGGGGGGACAGATACGCAGTATTTT
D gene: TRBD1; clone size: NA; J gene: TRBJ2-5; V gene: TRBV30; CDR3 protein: CAWGTGGASETQYF; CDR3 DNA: TGTGCCTGGGGGACAGGGGGCGCTTCAGAGACCCAGTACTTC
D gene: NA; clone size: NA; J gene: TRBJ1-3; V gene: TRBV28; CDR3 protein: CASSSLSFSGNTIYF; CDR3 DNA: TGTGCCAGCAGTTCATTAAGTTTCTCTGGAAACACCATATATTTT
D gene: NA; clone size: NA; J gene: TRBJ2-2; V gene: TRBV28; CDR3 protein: CASSFPGGEATGELFF; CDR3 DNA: TGTGCCAGCAGTTTCCCGGGGGGCGAGGCCACCGGGGAGCTGTTTTTT
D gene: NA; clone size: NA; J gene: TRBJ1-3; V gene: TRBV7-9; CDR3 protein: CASSLGGVDGNTIYF; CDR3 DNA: TGTGCCAGCAGCCTCGGAGGGGTGGACGGAAACACCATATATTTT
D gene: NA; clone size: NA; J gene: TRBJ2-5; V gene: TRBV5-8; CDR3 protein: CASSPRVPQETQYF; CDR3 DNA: TGTGCCAGCAGCCCCAGGGTCCCTCAAGAGACCCAGTACTTC
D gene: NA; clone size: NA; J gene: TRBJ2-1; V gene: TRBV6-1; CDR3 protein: CASMDLGQVNEQFF; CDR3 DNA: TGTGCCAGCATGGACCTGGGGCAGGTCAATGAGCAGTTCTTC
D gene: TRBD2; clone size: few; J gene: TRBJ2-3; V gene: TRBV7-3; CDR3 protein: CASSSGTSGASTDTQYF; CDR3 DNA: TGTGCCAGCAGCTCAGGGACTAGCGGAGCCTCCACAGATACGCAGTATTTT
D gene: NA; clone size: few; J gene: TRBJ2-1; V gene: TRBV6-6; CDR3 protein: CASSSSGPGEQFF; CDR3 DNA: TGTGCCAGCAGTTCATCGGGACCTGGTGAGCAGTTCTTC
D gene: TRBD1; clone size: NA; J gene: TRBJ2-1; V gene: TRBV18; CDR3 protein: CASSLRQGNEQFF; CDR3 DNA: TGTGCCAGCTCACTTAGACAGGGGAACGAGCAGTTCTTC